The entry below gives a single T cell receptor beta chain sequence along with its context. The antigen is unknown. Treatment denoted: 19 received Ad26.COV2.S at low or high dose, single or two shots; about five received placebo; per-sample allocation not given. Sample collection was performed on day 63 after the first vaccine or placebo injection. The sample comes from a study of Ad26.COV2.S vaccination and SARS-CoV-2 variants. Study-level points and caveats: Breadth measured for non-spike TCRs was similar across vaccine and placebo recipients.

Assay used: immunoSEQ multiplex PCR; TCRdb lists only in-frame clones, some missing. The table records roughly 700,000 clones, around 89% of them present only once. The CDR3 has 14 residues. Trimming left V 0 bases short and J 2 bases short, with 6 bases between. Germline assignment: CDR1 KGHSH and CDR2 LQKENI. The rearrangement joins TRBV18 to TRBJ2-3, with TRBD1 as a possible D gene (5 bases). The source is a person between 18 and 65 years old who received the Ad26.COV2.S COVID-19 vaccine or a placebo. Sequenced material: peripheral blood, taken in a trial of Ad26.COV2.S vaccine versus placebo. The DNA of the CDR3 is TGTGCCAGCTCACCACCGGACAACACAGATACGCAGTATTTT. This gives the protein CASSPPDNTDTQYF.